The subject of this entry is one T cell receptor beta chain. Its antigen is undetermined. Repertoires were generated with immunoSEQ multiplex PCR, while TCRdb's copy carries only in-frame clones and drops some. Found here are under 200,000 clones, roughly 90% of them singletons; the top ten hold 4.2%. CDR3 length equals 12 residues. Germline V gene data show CDR1 as SGHNT and CDR2 as YENEEA. J gave up 11 bases and V 5 bases, and 4 bases lay outside the gene matches. The sample comes from a study of cytomegalovirus exposure and HLA in healthy donors. The study, taken as a whole, reports: High specificity and sensitivity for cytomegalovirus status were reported for the classifier. Despite most TCR sequences being rare, some public TCRs occurred in many donors.

The sample was PBMCs. J is TRBJ2-2 and V is TRBV11-3, with 8 bases identical to TRBD1. The receptor was isolated from a man younger than 35 in good health and CMV-seropositive. CDR3 DNA: TGTGCCAGCAGCACCGACAGGGGCGAGCTGTTTTTT. Amino acids: CASSTDRGELFF. Filled out from reference TRBV11-3 and TRBJ2-2, the complete variable domain reads EAGVVQSPRYKIIEKKQPVAFWCNPISGHNTLYWYLQNLGQGPELLIRYENEEAVDDSQLPKDRFSAERLKGVDSTLKIQPAELGDSAVYLCASSTDRGELFFGEGSRLTVL.